This T cell receptor (beta chain) was captured by sequencing in a study of OX40 agonist ivuxolimab in advanced cancers. Background on the study: Patients assigned to dose escalation were diagnosed with hepatocellular carcinoma, melanoma, renal cell or head and neck cancer. Study outcomes and limitations: Low levels of normalized T-cell clonal expansion also appeared in some nonresponders. At 0.1 to 3.0 mg/kg and by week 6, clonal expansion occurred in CD4+ and CD8+ blood T cells.

The repertoire was sequenced with immunoSEQ multiplex PCR; TCRdb's copy has only in-frame clones and lacks some. The repertoire consists of about 26,000 clones, with 75% to 90% occurring once and the leading ten covering around 32%. Looked up from germline, CDR1 is SGHDT and CDR2 is YYEEEE. V was trimmed by 3 bases and J by 0 bases, leaving 15 bases between them. The CDR3 loop spans 16 amino acids. This clone turned up a few times. The antigen remains unidentified. The sequence derives from an adult with an advanced solid tumor such as melanoma, head and neck, liver or kidney cancer. The V gene is TRBV5-6, the J gene TRBJ1-1; D is undetermined. Sequences were derived from CD4+ or CD8+ T cells sorted from blood, sampled in a trial of the OX40 agonist ivuxolimab. This CDR3 reads CASSSPGAAMNTEAFF. CDR3 bases: TGTGCCAGCAGCTCCCCGGGCGCGGCCATGAACACTGAAGCTTTCTTT.